The rows below give T cell receptor beta chains drawn from one sample of a study of T cell responses to AZD1222 COVID-19 vaccine. The data were produced by immunoSEQ multiplex PCR, yet TCRdb's version contains in-frame clones alone and is incomplete. The profile shows about 48,000 clones, around 86% of them singletons. The sequencing here drew on peripheral blood, taken 28 days after the second AZD1222 dose. These receptors were taken from an adult who received the AZD1222 COVID-19 vaccine. Both conserved end residues are part of each CDR3. The D gene is left open where the match is weak. A row's size may be missing; if present it is once, few, many or a size class.

j_call,clone_size,v_call,d_call,cdr3_nt,cdr3_aa
TRBJ2-3,NA,TRBV7-3,TRBD2,TGTGCCAGCAGCCCGGGACTAGCGACCTTCACAGATACGCAGTATTTT,CASSPGLATFTDTQYF
TRBJ2-7,large,TRBV4-3,TRBD1,TGCGCCAGCAGCCAAGATCCATGGACAGGGGGATCTGACGAGCAGTACTTC,CASSQDPWTGGSDEQYF
TRBJ1-1,NA,TRBV12-3/TRBV12-4,NA,TGTGCCAGCAGTTTTGGGGTTAGGGCTGAAGCTTTCTTT,CASSFGVRAEAFF
TRBJ2-7,NA,TRBV18,TRBD1,TGTGCCAGCTCACCACTTGGGACAGGGGGGCACGAGCAGTACTTC,CASSPLGTGGHEQYF
TRBJ2-5,NA,TRBV18,NA,TGTGCCAGCTCACCTTCGCCCAGGGACTGGGAGACCCAGTACTTC,CASSPSPRDWETQYF
TRBJ2-1,NA,TRBV2,NA,TGTGCCATCCAACCCGAACAGGGATCCTACAATGAGCAGTTCTTC,CAIQPEQGSYNEQFF
TRBJ2-4,NA,TRBV19,TRBD1,TGTGCCAGTAGTATGCTGGACAGGCAAAACATTCAGTACTTC,CASSMLDRQNIQYF
TRBJ2-7,NA,TRBV21-1,NA,TGTGCCAGCAGCGCTCTGACGGGACAGGCGGGGGACGAGCAGTACTTC,CASSALTGQAGDEQYF
TRBJ2-1,NA,TRBV6-5,NA,TGTGCCAGCAGTTCCGGGTACAGGACCTACAATGAGCAGTTCTTC,CASSSGYRTYNEQFF
TRBJ2-1,NA,TRBV5-1,TRBD2,TGCGCCAGCTTCCGGGAGGGCGGGTCCTACAATGAGCAGTTCTTC,CASFREGGSYNEQFF
TRBJ2-1,NA,TRBV5-4,TRBD2,TGTGCCGTCCTGGGGGTGGCGGGAGGTTCCTACAATGAGCAGTTCTTC,CAVLGVAGGSYNEQFF
TRBJ2-1,once,TRBV10-3,TRBD2,TGTGCCATCAGTGAGTCGAGTCTAGCGGGATATTCAGACAATGAGCAGTTCTTC,CAISESSLAGYSDNEQFF
TRBJ2-1,once,TRBV11-1,NA,TGTGCCAGCAGCTCGACAGGCAACAATGAGCAGTTCTTC,CASSSTGNNEQFF
TRBJ2-7,NA,TRBV2,TRBD2,TGTGCCAGGGGACTAGCGGGAGGTCGCGACGAGCAGTACTTC,CARGLAGGRDEQYF
TRBJ1-6,NA,TRBV14,NA,TGTGCCAGCAGCCAAGATAGGGGAGGCTCACCCCTCCACTTT,CASSQDRGGSPLHF
TRBJ2-3,NA,TRBV6-5,NA,TGTGCCAGCTGGGCAAGAAGCACAGATACGCAGTATTTT,CASWARSTDTQYF
TRBJ1-3,NA,TRBV15,NA,TGTGCCACCACCACCAACGGAGAGGGAAACACCATATATTTT,CATTTNGEGNTIYF
TRBJ2-7,NA,TRBV11-3,NA,TGTGCCAGCAGCCTCCTCCTCACAGGGTCCGAGCAGTACTTC,CASSLLLTGSEQYF
TRBJ2-3,NA,TRBV6-1,NA,TGTGCCAGCAGTGAGGAACACCGTACGCAGTATTTT,CASSEEHRTQYF
TRBJ2-3,NA,TRBV5-6,NA,TGTGCCAGCAGCGGCATTGGGGATACGCAGTATTTT,CASSGIGDTQYF
TRBJ2-1,NA,TRBV6-4,TRBD2,TGTGCCAGCAGACCAACCGGGACTATCGTTTTCAATGAGCAGTTCTTC,CASRPTGTIVFNEQFF
TRBJ2-3,NA,TRBV5-4,NA,TGTGCCAGCAGCTTGGCCGGGGTGGAGAATACGCAGTATTTT,CASSLAGVENTQYF
TRBJ2-7,once,TRBV13,NA,TGTGCCAGCAGCCCCCCCCTCGCGGGGGAGCAGTACTTC,CASSPPLAGEQYF
TRBJ1-1,NA,TRBV6-5,NA,TGTGCCAGCAGTTACAGGTACGGTGAAGCTTTCTTT,CASSYRYGEAFF
TRBJ2-3,once,TRBV7-3,TRBD2,TGTGCCAGCAGCTTAGTCGCCGGGAGGCCCCCCCCAGATACGCAGTATTTT,CASSLVAGRPPPDTQYF
TRBJ2-5,NA,TRBV4-3,TRBD2,TGCGCCAGCAGCCAAGATGGGGGAGGGGCAGAGACCCAGTACTTC,CASSQDGGGAETQYF
TRBJ2-7,once,TRBV6-2/TRBV6-3,NA,TGTGCCAGCAGTTACTCCGGGGCTTACTCCTACGAGCAGTACTTC,CASSYSGAYSYEQYF
TRBJ1-2,NA,TRBV19,NA,TGTGCCAGTAGTAATGGCGTTAACTATGGCTACACCTTC,CASSNGVNYGYTF
TRBJ1-1,NA,TRBV2,NA,TGTGCCAGCACGTCTCTTGGGACTGAAGCTTTCTTT,CASTSLGTEAFF
TRBJ1-3,NA,TRBV6-5,NA,TGTGCCAGCAGGCTTCAGGCGTCTGGAAACACCATATATTTT,CASRLQASGNTIYF
TRBJ1-3,NA,TRBV6-1,NA,TGTGCCAGCAGTGAAGCGGGGCCTTTAAGCTCTGGAAACACCATATATTTT,CASSEAGPLSSGNTIYF
TRBJ2-6,once,TRBV7-3,TRBD1,TGTGCCAGCAGCTTAATGGGGCAAGGACAGGGGACTGGTGGGGCCAACGTCCTGACTTTC,CASSLMGQGQGTGGANVLTF
TRBJ1-2,NA,TRBV5-1,TRBD1,TGCGCCAGCAGCCCCCCGGGGACAGGGAACTATGGCTACACCTTC,CASSPPGTGNYGYTF
TRBJ2-1,NA,TRBV5-1,NA,TGCGCCAGCAGCCCGGACCGCTACAATGAGCAGTTCTTC,CASSPDRYNEQFF
TRBJ1-2,NA,TRBV28,TRBD1,TGTGCCAGCAACCGCGCGGACAGGGGCAACTATGGCTACACCTTC,CASNRADRGNYGYTF
TRBJ2-7,few,TRBV13,NA,TGTGCCAGCAGCCCCGGGCATTCTGGCGGCGAGCAGTACTTC,CASSPGHSGGEQYF